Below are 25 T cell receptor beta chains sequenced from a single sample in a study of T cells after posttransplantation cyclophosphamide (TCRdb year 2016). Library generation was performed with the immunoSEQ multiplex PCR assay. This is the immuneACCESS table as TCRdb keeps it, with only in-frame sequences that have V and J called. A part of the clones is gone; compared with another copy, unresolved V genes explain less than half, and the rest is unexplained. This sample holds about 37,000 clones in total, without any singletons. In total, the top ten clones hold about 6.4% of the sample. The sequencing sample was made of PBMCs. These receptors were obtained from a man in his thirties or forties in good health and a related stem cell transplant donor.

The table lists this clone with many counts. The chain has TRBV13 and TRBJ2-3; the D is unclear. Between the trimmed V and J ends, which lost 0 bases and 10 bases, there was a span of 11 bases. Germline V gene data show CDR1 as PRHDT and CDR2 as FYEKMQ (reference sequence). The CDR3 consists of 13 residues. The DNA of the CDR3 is TGTGCCAGCAGCTTAGGGGGCGCCTTGCCGCAGTATTTT. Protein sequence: CASSLGGALPQYF.

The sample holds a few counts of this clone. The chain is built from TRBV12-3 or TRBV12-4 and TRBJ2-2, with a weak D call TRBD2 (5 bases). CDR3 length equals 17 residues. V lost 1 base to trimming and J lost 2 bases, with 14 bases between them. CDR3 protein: CASSLEDWPYNTGELFF. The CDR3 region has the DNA TGTGCCAGCAGTTTAGAGGACTGGCCATATAACACCGGGGAGCTGTTTTTT.

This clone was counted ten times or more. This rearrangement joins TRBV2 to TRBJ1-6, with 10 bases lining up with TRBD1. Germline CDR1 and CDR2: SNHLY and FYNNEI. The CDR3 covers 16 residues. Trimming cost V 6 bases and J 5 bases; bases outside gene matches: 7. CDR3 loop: CASRLDRGNHNSPLHF. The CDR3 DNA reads TGTGCCAGCAGACTGGACAGGGGGAACCATAATTCACCCCTCCACTTT.

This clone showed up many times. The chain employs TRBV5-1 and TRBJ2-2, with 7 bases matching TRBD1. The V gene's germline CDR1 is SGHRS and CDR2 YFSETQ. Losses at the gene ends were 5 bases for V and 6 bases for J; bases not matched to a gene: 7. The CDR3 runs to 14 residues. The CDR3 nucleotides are TGCGCCAGCAGTTTCGGACAGGATCCCGGGGAGCTGTTTTTT. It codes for CASSFGQDPGELFF. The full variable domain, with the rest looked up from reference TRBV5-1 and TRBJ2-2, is KAGVTQTPRYLIKTRGQQVTLSCSPISGHRSVSWYQQTPGQGLQFLFEYFSETQRNKGNFPGRFSGRQFSNSRSEMNVSTLELGDSALYLCASSFGQDPGELFFGEGSRLTVL.

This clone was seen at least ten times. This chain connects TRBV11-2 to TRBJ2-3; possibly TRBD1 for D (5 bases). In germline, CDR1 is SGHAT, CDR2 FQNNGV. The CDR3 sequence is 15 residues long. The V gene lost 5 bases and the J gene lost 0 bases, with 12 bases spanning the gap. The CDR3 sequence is CASSTAQGSTDTQYF. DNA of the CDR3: TGTGCCAGCAGCACGGCGCAGGGTAGCACAGATACGCAGTATTTT.

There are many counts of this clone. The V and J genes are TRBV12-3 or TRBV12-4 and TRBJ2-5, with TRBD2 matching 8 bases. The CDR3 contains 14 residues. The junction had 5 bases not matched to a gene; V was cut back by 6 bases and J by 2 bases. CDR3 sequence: CASSAGLGQETQYF. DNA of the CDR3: TGTGCCAGCAGCGCGGGACTAGGGCAAGAGACCCAGTACTTC.

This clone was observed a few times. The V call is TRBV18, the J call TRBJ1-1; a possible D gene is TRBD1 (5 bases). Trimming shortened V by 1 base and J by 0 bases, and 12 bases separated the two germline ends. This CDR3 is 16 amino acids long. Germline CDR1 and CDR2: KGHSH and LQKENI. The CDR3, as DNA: TGTGCCAGCTCACCACTGTTCGGGGGGGTGAACACTGAAGCTTTCTTT. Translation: CASSPLFGGVNTEAFF.

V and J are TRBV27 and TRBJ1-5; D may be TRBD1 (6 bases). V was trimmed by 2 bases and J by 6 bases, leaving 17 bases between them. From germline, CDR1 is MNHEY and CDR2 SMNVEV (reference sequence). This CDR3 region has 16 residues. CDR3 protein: CASSLLSGLGGQPQHF. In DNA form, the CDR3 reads TGTGCCAGCAGTTTACTTTCAGGATTAGGGGGTCAGCCCCAGCATTTT.

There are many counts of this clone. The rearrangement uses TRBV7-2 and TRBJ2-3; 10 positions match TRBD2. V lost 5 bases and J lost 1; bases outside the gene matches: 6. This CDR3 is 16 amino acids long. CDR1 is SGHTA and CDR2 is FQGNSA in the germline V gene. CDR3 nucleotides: TGTGCCAGCAGCGCCCTCGGACTAGCGGGCACAGATACGCAGTATTTT. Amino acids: CASSALGLAGTDTQYF.

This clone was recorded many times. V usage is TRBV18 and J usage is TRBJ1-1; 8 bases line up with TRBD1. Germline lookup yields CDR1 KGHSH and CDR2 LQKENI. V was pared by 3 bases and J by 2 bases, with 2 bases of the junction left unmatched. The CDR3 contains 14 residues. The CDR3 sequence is CASSPGQGNTEAFF. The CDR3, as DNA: TGTGCCAGCTCACCCGGACAGGGAAACACTGAAGCTTTCTTT.

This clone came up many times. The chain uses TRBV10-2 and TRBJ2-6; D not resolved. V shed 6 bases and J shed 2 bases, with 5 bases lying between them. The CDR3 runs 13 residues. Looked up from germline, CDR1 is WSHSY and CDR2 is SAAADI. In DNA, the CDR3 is TGCGCCAGCAGAAGGGCTGGGGCCAACGTCCTGACTTTC. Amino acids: CASRRAGANVLTF.

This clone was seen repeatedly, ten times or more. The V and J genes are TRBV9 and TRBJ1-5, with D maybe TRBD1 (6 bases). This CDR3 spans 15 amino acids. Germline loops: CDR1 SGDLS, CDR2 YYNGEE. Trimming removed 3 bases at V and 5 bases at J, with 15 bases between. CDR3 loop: CASSGSGTLYQPQHF. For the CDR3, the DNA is TGTGCCAGCAGCGGGTCCGGGACACTTTATCAGCCCCAGCATTTT.

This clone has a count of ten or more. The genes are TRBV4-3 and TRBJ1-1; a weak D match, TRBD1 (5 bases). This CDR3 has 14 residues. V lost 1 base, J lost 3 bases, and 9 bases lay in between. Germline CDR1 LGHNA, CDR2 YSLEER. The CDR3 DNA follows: TGCGCCAGCAGCCAAGGGAGGGGAGACACTGAAGCTTTCTTT. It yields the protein CASSQGRGDTEAFF.

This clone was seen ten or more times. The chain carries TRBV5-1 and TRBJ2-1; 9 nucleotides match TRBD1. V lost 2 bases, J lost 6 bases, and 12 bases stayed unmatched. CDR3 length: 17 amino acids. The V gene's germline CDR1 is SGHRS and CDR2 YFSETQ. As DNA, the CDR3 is TGCGCCAGCAGCTTTGAGTTTCGGACAGGGGACGGCAATGAGCAGTTCTTC. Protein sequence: CASSFEFRTGDGNEQFF.

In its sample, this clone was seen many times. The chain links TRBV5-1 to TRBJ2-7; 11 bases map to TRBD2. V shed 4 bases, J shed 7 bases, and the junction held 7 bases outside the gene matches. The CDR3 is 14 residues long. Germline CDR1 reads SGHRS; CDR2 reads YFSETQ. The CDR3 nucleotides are TGCGCCAGCAGCCGTAGCGGGGGGGCCGGTGAGCAGTACTTC. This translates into CASSRSGGAGEQYF.

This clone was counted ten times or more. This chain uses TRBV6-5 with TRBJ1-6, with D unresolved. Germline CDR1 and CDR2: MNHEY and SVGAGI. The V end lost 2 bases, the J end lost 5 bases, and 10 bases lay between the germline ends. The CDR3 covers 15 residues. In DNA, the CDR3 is TGTGCCAGCAGTTACGCAGTCGTGAATAATTCACCCCTCCACTTT. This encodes CASSYAVVNNSPLHF.

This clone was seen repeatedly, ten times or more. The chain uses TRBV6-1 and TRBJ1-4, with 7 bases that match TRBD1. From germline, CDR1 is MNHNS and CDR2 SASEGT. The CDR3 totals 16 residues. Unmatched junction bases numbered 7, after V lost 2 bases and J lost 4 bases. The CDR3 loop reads CASSERGGTVNEKLFF. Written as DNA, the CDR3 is TGTGCCAGCAGTGAAAGGGGCGGGACAGTTAATGAAAAACTGTTTTTT.

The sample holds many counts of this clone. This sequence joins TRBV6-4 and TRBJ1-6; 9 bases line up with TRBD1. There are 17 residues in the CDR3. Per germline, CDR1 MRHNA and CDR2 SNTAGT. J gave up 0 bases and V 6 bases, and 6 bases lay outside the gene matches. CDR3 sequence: CASSPGTGSSYNSPLHF. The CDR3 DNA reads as TGTGCCAGCAGCCCCGGGACAGGGAGCTCCTATAATTCACCCCTCCACTTT.

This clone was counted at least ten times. CDR3 coding DNA: TGTGCCAGCAGCCACGACTGGAATCAGCCCCAGCATTTT. Amino acid sequence: CASSHDWNQPQHF. The genes are TRBV9 and TRBJ1-5; D is ambiguous. CDR3 size: 13 residues. V was shortened by 4 bases and J by 4 bases, with 9 bases between the two germline ends. Per the germline V gene, CDR1 is SGDLS and CDR2 is YYNGEE. The whole variable domain, filled in from reference TRBV9 and TRBJ1-5, reads DSGVTQTPKHLITATGQRVTLRCSPRSGDLSVYWYQQSLDQGLQFLIQYYNGEERAKGNILERFSAQQFPDLHSELNLSSLELGDSALYFCASSHDWNQPQHFGDGTRLSIL.

In nucleotides, the CDR3 is TGTGCCAGAAGCCCCAGACAGGGGAGGCAGTATTTT. It codes for CARSPRQGRQYF. The chain recombines TRBV5-3 with TRBJ2-3; 8 bases are shared with TRBD1. TRBV5-3 is filed as an ORF, its function uncertain. After removal of 4 bases from V and 11 bases from J, the junction contained 6 bases not matched to a gene. The CDR3 loop spans 12 amino acids.

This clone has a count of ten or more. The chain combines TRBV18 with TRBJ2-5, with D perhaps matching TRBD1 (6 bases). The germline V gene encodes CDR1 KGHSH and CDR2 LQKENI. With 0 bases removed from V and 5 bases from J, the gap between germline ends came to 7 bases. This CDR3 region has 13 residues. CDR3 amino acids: CASSPPRGETQYF. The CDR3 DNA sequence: TGTGCCAGCTCACCACCGAGGGGGGAGACCCAGTACTTC. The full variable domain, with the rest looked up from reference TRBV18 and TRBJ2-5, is NAGVMQNPRHLVRRRGQEARLRCSPMKGHSHVYWYRQLPEEGLKFMVYLQKENIIDESGMPKERFSAEFPKEGPSILRIQQVVRGDSAAYFCASSPPRGETQYFGPGTRLLVL.

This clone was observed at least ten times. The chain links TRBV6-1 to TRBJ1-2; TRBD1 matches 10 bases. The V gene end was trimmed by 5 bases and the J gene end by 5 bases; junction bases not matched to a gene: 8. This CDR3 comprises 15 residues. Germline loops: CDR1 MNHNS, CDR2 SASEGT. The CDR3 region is CASSTSTGGEYGYTF. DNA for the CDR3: TGTGCCAGCAGTACCTCGACAGGGGGCGAGTATGGCTACACCTTC.

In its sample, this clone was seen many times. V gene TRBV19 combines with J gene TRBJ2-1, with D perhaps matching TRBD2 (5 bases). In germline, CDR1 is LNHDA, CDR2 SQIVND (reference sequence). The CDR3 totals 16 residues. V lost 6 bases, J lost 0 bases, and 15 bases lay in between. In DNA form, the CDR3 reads TGTGCCAGTAGCAGAAACGGGGATTTCTCCTACAATGAGCAGTTCTTC. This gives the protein CASSRNGDFSYNEQFF.

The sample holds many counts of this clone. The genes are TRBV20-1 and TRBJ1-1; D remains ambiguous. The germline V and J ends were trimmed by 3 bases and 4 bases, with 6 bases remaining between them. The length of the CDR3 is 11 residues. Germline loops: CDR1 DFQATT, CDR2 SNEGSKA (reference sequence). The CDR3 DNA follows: TGCAGTGCTAGCCTTGTCACTGAAGCTTTCTTT. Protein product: CSASLVTEAFF.

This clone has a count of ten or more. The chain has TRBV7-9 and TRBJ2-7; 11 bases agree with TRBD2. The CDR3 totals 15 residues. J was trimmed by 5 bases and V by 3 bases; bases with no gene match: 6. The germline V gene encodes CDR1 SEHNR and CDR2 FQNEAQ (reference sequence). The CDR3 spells CASSFSSGGTHEQYF. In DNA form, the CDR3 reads TGTGCCAGCAGCTTTTCTAGCGGGGGGACCCACGAGCAGTACTTC.